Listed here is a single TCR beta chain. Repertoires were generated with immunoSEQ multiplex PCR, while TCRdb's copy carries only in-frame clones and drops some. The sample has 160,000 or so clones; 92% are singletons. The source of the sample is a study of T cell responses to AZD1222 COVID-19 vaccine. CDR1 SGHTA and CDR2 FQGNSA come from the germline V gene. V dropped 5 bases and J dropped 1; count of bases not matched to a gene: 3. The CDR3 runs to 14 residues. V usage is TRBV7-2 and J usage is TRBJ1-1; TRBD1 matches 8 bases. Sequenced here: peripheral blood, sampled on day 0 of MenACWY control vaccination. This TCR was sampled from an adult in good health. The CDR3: CASSRTGQNTEAFF. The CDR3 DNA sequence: TGTGCCAGCAGCCGGACAGGGCAGAACACTGAAGCTTTCTTT.